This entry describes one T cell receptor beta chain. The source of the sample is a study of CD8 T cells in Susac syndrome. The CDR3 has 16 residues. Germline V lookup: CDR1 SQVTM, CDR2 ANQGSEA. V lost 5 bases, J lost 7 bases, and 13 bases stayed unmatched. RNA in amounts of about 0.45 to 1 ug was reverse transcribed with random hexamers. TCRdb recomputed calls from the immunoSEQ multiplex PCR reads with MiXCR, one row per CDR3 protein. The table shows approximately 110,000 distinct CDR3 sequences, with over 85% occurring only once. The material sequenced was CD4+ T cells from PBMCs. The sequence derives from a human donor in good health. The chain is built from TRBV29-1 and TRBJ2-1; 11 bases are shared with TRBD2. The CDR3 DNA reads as TGCAGCGTTAATCCCCGTTTTAGCGGGAGGGGGAATGAGCAGTTCTTC. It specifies CSVNPRFSGRGNEQFF.